This T cell receptor (beta chain) is from a study of PD-L1 blockade in urothelial cancer. Across the whole study: After treatment start, blood was analyzed at 3 weeks (second dose) and at 6 weeks. Study-wide findings and caveats: Blood clones associated with the tumor expanded more at 3 weeks in durable-benefit patients. Sub-median blood TCR clonality before treatment predicted longer survival.

Sequenced by immunoSEQ multiplex PCR; TCRdb stores in-frame clones only, minus some. The sample lists about 84,000 clones; about four fifths were seen once. J was trimmed by 8 bases and V by 7 bases; bases with no gene match: 4. Germline assignment: CDR1 MNHEY and CDR2 SVGAGI. This CDR3 has 12 residues. This clone was detected only a few times. Its antigen is currently unknown. This chain connects TRBV6-5 to TRBJ1-2; 10 nucleotides match TRBD1. This clonotype was sampled from a man aged 70 or older with urothelial cancer. The sequencing here drew on PBMCs, taken around atezolizumab (anti-PD-L1) treatment. The CDR3: CASTRQGAGYTF. In DNA, the CDR3 is TGTGCCAGCACCCGACAGGGGGCAGGCTACACCTTC.